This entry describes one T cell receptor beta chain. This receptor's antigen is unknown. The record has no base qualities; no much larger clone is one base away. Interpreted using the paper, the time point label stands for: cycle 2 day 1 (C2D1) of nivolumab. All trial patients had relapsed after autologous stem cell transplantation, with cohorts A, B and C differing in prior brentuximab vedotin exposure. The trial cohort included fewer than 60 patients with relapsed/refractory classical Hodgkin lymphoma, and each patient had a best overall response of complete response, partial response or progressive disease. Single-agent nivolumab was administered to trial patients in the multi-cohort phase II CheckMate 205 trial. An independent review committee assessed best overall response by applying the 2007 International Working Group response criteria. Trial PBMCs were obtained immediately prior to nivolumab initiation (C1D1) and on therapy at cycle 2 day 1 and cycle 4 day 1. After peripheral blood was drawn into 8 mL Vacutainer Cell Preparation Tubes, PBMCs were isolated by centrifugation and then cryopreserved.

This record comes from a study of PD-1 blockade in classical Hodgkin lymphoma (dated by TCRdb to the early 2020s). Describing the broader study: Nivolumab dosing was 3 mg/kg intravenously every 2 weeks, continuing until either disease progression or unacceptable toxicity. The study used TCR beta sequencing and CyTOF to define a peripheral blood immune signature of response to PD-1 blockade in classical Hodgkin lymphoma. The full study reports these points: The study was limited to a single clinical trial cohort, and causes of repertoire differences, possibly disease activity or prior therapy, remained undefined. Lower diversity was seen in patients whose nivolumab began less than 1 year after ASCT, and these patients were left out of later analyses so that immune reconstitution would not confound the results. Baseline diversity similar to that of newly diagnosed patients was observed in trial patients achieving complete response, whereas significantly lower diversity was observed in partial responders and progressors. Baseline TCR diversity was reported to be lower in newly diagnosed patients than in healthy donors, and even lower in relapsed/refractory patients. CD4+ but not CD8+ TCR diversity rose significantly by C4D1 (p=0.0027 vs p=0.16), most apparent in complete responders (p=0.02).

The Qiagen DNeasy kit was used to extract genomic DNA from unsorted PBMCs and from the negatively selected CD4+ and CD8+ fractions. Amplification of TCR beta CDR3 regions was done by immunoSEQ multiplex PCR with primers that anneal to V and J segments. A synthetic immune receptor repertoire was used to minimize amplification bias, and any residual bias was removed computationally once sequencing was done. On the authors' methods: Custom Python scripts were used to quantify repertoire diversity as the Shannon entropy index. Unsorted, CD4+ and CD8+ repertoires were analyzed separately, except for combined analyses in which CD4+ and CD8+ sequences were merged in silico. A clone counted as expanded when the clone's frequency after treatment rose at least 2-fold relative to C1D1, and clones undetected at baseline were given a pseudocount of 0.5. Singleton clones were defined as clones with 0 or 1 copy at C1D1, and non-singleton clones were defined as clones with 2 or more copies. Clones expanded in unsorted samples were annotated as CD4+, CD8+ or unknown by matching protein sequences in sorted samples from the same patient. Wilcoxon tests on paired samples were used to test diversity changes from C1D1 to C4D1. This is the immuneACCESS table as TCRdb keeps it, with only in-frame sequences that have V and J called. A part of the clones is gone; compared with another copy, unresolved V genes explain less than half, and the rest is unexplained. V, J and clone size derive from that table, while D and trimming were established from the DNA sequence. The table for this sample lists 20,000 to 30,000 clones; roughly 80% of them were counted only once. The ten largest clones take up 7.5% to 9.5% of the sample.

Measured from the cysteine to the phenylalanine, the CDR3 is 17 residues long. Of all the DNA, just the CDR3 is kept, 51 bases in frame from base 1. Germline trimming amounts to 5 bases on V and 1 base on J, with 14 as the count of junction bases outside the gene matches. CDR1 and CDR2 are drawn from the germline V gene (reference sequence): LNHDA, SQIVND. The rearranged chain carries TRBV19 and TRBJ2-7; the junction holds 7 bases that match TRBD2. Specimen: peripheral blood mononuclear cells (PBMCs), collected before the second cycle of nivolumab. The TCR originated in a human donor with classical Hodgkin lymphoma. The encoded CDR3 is CASSAGPGRAGSYEQYF. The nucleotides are TGTGCCAGTAGTGCAGGCCCGGGGAGGGCAGGATCCTACGAGCAGTACTTC. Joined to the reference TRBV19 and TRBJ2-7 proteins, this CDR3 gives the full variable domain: DGGITQSPKYLFRKEGQNVTLSCEQNLNHDAMYWYRQDPGQGLRLIYYSQIVNDFQKGDIAEGYSVSREKKESFPLTVTSAQKNPTAFYLCASSAGPGRAGSYEQYFGPGTRLTVT.